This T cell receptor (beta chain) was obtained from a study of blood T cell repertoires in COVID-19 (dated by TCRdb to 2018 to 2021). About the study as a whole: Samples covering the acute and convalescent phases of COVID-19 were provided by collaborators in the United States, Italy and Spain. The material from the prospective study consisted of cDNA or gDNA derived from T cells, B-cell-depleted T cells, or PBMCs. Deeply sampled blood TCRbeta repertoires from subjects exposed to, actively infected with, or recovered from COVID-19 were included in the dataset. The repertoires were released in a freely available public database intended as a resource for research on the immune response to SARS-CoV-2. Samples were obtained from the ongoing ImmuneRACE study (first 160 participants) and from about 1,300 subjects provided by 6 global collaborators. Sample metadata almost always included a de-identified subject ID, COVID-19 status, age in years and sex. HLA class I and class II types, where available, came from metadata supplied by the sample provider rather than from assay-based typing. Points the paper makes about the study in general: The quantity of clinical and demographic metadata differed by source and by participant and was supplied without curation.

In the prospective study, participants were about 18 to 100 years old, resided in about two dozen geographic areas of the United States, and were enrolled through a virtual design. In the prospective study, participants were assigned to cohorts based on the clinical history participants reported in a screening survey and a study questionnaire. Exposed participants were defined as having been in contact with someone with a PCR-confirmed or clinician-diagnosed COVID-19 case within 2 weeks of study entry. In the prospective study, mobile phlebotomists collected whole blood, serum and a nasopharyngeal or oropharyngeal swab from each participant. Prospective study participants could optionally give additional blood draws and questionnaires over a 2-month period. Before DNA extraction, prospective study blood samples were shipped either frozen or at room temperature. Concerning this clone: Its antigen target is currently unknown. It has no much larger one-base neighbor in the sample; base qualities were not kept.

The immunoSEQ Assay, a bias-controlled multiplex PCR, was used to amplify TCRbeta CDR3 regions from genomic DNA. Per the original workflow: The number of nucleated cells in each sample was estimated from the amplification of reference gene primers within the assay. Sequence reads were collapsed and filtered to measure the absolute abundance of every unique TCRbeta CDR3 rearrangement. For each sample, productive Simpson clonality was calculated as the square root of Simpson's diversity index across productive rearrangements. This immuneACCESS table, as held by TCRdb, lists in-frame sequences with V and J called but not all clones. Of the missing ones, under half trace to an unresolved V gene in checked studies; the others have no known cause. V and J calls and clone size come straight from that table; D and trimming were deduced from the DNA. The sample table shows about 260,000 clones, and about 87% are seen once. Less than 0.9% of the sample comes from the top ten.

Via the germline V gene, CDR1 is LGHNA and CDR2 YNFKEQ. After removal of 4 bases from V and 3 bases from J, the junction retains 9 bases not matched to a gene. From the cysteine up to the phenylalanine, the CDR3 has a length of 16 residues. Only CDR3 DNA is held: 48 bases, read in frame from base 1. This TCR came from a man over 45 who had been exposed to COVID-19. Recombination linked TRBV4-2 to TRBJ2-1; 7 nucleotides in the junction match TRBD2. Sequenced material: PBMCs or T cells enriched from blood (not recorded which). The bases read TGTGCCAGCAGCCCAGACAGCGGGGTTATCTACAATGAGCAGTTCTTC. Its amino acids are CASSPDSGVIYNEQFF.